Listed here are 10 T cell receptor beta chains from one sample, sequenced in a study of shared T cell receptors in the human thymus. TCRdb's table, derived via immunoSEQ multiplex PCR, lists solely in-frame clones and lacks some. The sample holds hundreds of thousands of clones, around 78% seen once. Separately, the same data were catalogued under a study of human thymus T cells.

The sequenced sample consisted of thymocytes. The receptors derive from a boy less than two years old with a congenital heart defect.

This chain joins TRBV4-1 and TRBJ2-5, with D perhaps matching TRBD1 (5 bases). CDR1 is MGHRA and CDR2 is YSYEKL in the germline V gene. The CDR3 is 18 amino acids. V was cut by 5 bases and J by 4 bases, with 26 bases left in between. This chain's CDR3 is CASSKPAQGPTLGETQYF. The CDR3 bases are TGCGCCAGCAGCAAGCCTGCCCAGGGTCCGACTTTGGGAGAGACCCAGTACTTC.

Details on this clone: A read error may account for a junction end that differs from germline. This rearrangement joins TRBV7-2 to TRBJ2-7, with D possibly matching TRBD2 (6 bases). The CDR3 spans 17 residues. Per the germline V gene, CDR1 is SGHTA and CDR2 is FQGNSA. In DNA form, the CDR3 reads TGTGCCAGCAGCTGGGTCAGAATAGCGGCGTCGTCCTCCGAGCAGTACTTC. It is translated as CASSWVRIAASSSEQYF. The whole variable domain, remainder taken from reference TRBV7-2 and TRBJ2-7, is GAGVSQSPSNKVTEKGKDVELRCDPISGHTALYWYRQSLGQGLEFLIYFQGNSAPDKSGLPSDRFSAERTGGSVSTLTIQRTQQEDSAVYLCASSWVRIAASSSEQYFGPGTRLTVT.

This rearrangement joins TRBV4-2 to TRBJ1-5; D perhaps matches TRBD1 (5 bases). V was pared by 0 bases and J by 6 bases, with 12 bases between. This CDR3 is 15 amino acids long. CDR1 is LGHNA, CDR2 YNFKEQ, per germline. As DNA, the CDR3 is TGTGCCAGCAGCCAAGATGGGGGGGGAGGTCAGCCCCAGCATTTT. Translated: CASSQDGGGGQPQHF.

This clone was seen only once. The rearrangement uses TRBV27 and TRBJ1-2; 11 bases align to TRBD1. Losses at the gene ends were 8 bases for V and 1 base for J; bases not matched to a gene: 0. In germline, CDR1 is MNHEY, CDR2 SMNVEV (reference sequence). The length of the CDR3 is 13 residues. The CDR3 bases are TGTGCCAGCGGGACAGGGGGTAACTATGGCTACACCTTC. Amino acids: CASGTGGNYGYTF.

This chain connects TRBV6-1 to TRBJ2-7, with a weak D call TRBD1 (7 bases). V shed 2 bases and J shed 4 bases, with 12 bases lying between them. This CDR3 region has 14 residues. Germline V gene sequence: CDR1 MNHNS, CDR2 SASEGT. CDR3 region: CASSEWSGGYEQYF. Written as DNA, the CDR3 is TGTGCCAGCAGTGAATGGTCAGGGGGGTACGAGCAGTACTTC.

The rearrangement uses TRBV6-5 and TRBJ2-2; 7 nucleotides match TRBD1. There are 12 residues in the CDR3. CDR1 and CDR2 (germline): MNHEY, SVGAGI. J gave up 5 bases and V 7 bases, and 1 base lay outside the gene matches. The CDR3 is CASKGATGELFF. Here the CDR3 DNA reads TGTGCCAGCAAGGGGGCGACCGGGGAGCTGTTTTTT.

The chain employs TRBV14 and TRBJ2-7; TRBD1 matches at 7 bases. Looked up from germline, CDR1 is SGHDN and CDR2 is FVKESK. CDR3 length: 16 amino acids. The junction had 10 bases not matched to a gene; V was cut back by 2 bases and J by 3 bases. CDR3 protein: CASSQTPDRADYEQYF. In DNA, the CDR3 is TGTGCCAGCAGCCAAACTCCCGACAGGGCAGACTACGAGCAGTACTTC.

The chain joins TRBV6-6 to TRBJ1-4; D gene ambiguous. V shed 6 bases and J shed 0 bases, with 14 bases lying between them. Germline assignment: CDR1 MNHNY and CDR2 SVGAGI (reference sequence). This CDR3 spans 16 amino acids. The CDR3 reads CASRQTLPPTNEKLFF. CDR3 coding DNA: TGTGCCAGCAGACAGACATTACCCCCAACTAATGAAAAACTGTTTTTT.

The chain carries TRBV5-5 and TRBJ2-5, with 7 positions matching TRBD1. The V and J ends lost 2 bases and 4 bases, in that order; junction bases with no gene match: 8. Germline V gives CDR1 SGHKS, CDR2 YYEKEE (reference sequence). This CDR3 has 15 residues. This chain's CDR3 is CASSLRQGRGETQYF. The CDR3 DNA reads TGTGCCAGCAGCTTAAGACAGGGACGCGGAGAGACCCAGTACTTC.

The chain couples TRBV25-1 to TRBJ1-1; TRBD1 might be the D (6 bases). This CDR3 comprises 14 residues. Germline V gene lookup returns CDR1 MGHDK and CDR2 SYGVNS. V gave up 6 bases and J gave up 0 bases, with 11 bases separating them. The CDR3 protein is CASRARGMNTEAFF. In DNA, the CDR3 is TGTGCCAGCAGGGCCAGGGGTATGAACACTGAAGCTTTCTTT. Variable domain in full (rest from reference TRBV25-1 and TRBJ1-1): EADIYQTPRYLVIGTGKKITLECSQTMGHDKMYWYQQDPGMELHLIHYSYGVNSTEKGDLSSESTVSRIRTEHFPLTLESARPSHTSQYLCASRARGMNTEAFFGQGTRLTVV.